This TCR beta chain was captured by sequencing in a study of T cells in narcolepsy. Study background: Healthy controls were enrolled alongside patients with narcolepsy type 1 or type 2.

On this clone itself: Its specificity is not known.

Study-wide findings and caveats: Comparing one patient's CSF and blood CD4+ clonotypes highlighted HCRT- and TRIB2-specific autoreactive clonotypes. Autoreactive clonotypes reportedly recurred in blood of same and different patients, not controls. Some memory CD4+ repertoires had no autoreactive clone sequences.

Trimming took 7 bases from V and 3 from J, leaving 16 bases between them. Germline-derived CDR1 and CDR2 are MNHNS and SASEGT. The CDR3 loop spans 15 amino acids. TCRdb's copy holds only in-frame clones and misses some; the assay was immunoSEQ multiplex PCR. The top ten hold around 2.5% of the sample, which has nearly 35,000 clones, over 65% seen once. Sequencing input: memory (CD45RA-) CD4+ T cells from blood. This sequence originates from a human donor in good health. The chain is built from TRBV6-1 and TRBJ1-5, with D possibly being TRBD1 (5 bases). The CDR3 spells CASILGWGDNQPQHF. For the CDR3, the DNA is TGTGCCAGCATTCTGGGGTGGGGGGACAATCAGCCCCAGCATTTT.